The 25 T cell receptor beta chains given below trace back to one sample, sequenced in a study of T cell responses to AZD1222 COVID-19 vaccine. Libraries were prepared by immunoSEQ multiplex PCR; TCRdb keeps only in-frame clonotypes and omits some of them. Counted here are 120,000 or so clones, roughly 84% occurring once; the ten biggest clones make up approximately 5.9%. Sample: peripheral blood, taken on day 0 of AZD1222 vaccination. Receptors were obtained from an adult in good health.

This clone appeared once. This chain's CDR3 is CATRAGDHEKLFF. CDR3 coding DNA: TGTGCCACCAGGGCAGGTGACCATGAAAAACTGTTTTTT. The chain recombines TRBV24-1 with TRBJ1-4; D is unresolved. The CDR3 has 13 residues. Germline assignment: CDR1 KGHDR and CDR2 SFDVKD. V lost 7 bases to trimming and J lost 6 bases, with 11 bases between them.

The chain joins TRBV24-1 to TRBJ1-5; D is unresolved. The CDR3 has 13 amino acids. Trimming took 1 base from V and 4 from J, leaving 4 bases between them. CDR1 is KGHDR and CDR2 is SFDVKD in the germline V gene. The CDR3 sequence: CATSDFGNQPQHF. As DNA, the CDR3 is TGTGCCACCAGTGATTTTGGGAATCAGCCCCAGCATTTT.

The chain combines TRBV5-6 with TRBJ1-5; D might be TRBD1 (6 bases). The ends were cut back, 0 bases at V and 10 bases at J, with 20 bases in the middle. The CDR3 has 16 residues. The germline CDR1 and CDR2 sequences are SGHDT and YYEEEE. The chain's CDR3 is CASSLGGGGPVPPQHF. The CDR3 coding sequence is TGTGCCAGCAGCTTGGGAGGTGGGGGGCCGGTTCCCCCCCAGCATTTT.

The genes are TRBV7-9 and TRBJ2-3, with D maybe TRBD1 (6 bases). Germline CDR1 SEHNR, CDR2 FQNEAQ (reference sequence). The CDR3 covers 16 residues. V was trimmed by 5 bases and J by 1 base, leaving 16 bases between them. The CDR3 DNA reads as TGTGCCAGCAGCCCCAGGGGTATATTGGGCACAGATACGCAGTATTTT. Translated: CASSPRGILGTDTQYF.

This chain joins TRBV7-2 and TRBJ1-1; no definite D call. Germline V gene data show CDR1 as SGHTA and CDR2 as FQGNSA. The CDR3 totals 15 residues. V was pared by 2 bases and J by 5 bases, with 15 bases between. The CDR3 loop is CASSLRWAVDTEAFF. The CDR3 nucleotides read TGTGCCAGCAGCTTAAGGTGGGCAGTGGATACTGAAGCTTTCTTT.

The chain carries TRBV7-2 and TRBJ2-7, with 7 bases identical to TRBD2. The CDR3 loop spans 14 amino acids. After removal of 5 bases from V and 6 bases from J, the junction contained 10 bases not matched to a gene. Germline lookup yields CDR1 SGHTA and CDR2 FQGNSA. CDR3: CASSESSGRGEQYF. The CDR3, as DNA: TGTGCCAGCAGCGAGAGCTCAGGGAGGGGCGAGCAGTACTTC.

V and J are TRBV7-9 and TRBJ2-7, with a tentative D call TRBD1 (6 bases). The germline V and J ends were trimmed by 6 bases and 3 bases, with 21 bases remaining between them. The CDR3 has 16 residues. CDR1 and CDR2 from the germline V gene are SEHNR and FQNEAQ (reference sequence). CDR3 bases: TGTGCCAGCAGTTTCCCCCCGGACAGCTTCCTCTACGAGCAGTACTTC. Amino acids: CASSFPPDSFLYEQYF.

The CDR3 protein is CASSLDRGLTDTQYF. In nucleotides, the CDR3 is TGTGCCAGCAGCTTGGACAGGGGGCTAACAGATACGCAGTATTTT. V and J are TRBV13 and TRBJ2-3, with 11 bases identical to TRBD1. Germline CDR1 and CDR2: PRHDT and FYEKMQ (reference sequence). The CDR3 spans 15 residues. J gave up 3 bases and V 3 bases, and 2 bases lay outside the gene matches.

The chain has TRBV6-5 and TRBJ2-5; TRBD2 is a possible D gene (5 bases). This CDR3 has 15 residues. With 6 bases removed from V and 2 bases from J, the gap between germline ends came to 16 bases. The germline V gene encodes CDR1 MNHEY and CDR2 SVGAGI. The CDR3: CASSQFRPGQETQYF. Written as DNA, the CDR3 is TGTGCCAGCAGCCAATTCCGACCGGGACAAGAGACCCAGTACTTC.

This sequence joins TRBV7-2 and TRBJ2-7; possible D gene TRBD2, 6 bases. V dropped 1 base and J dropped 4 bases, with 14 bases sitting between them. The CDR3 is 15 residues long. Germline lookup yields CDR1 SGHTA and CDR2 FQGNSA. The CDR3 here is CASSLVWRERYEQYF. In nucleotides, the CDR3 is TGTGCCAGCAGCTTAGTGTGGCGGGAAAGATACGAGCAGTACTTC.

The table lists this clone with a count of one. The chain joins TRBV6-4 to TRBJ1-4, with a possible D match to TRBD1 (5 bases). The CDR3 has 19 amino acids. Germline V CDR1 and CDR2: MRHNA, SNTAGT. The ends were cut back, 0 bases at V and 2 bases at J, with 19 bases in the middle. CDR3 amino acids: CASSDSIRWVGATNEKLFF. CDR3 nucleotides: TGTGCCAGCAGTGACTCGATTCGTTGGGTCGGGGCGACTAATGAAAAACTGTTTTTT.

The rearrangement links TRBV6-6 to TRBJ1-5; D possibly corresponds to TRBD1 (6 bases). V gave up 5 bases and J gave up 7 bases, with 12 bases separating them. This CDR3 contains 13 residues. CDR1 and CDR2 from the germline V gene are MNHNY and SVGAGI (reference sequence). This CDR3 reads CASSTNRAQPQHF. In DNA, the CDR3 is TGTGCCAGCAGTACAAACAGGGCCCAGCCCCAGCATTTT.

The V call is TRBV2, the J call TRBJ1-4; TRBD1 aligns across 7 bases. J was trimmed by 5 bases and V by 4 bases; bases with no gene match: 7. This CDR3 has 15 amino acids. Germline CDR1 SNHLY, CDR2 FYNNEI. The CDR3 DNA reads TGTGCCAGCAGTGCAGAGGGGGCTAGGAATGAAAAACTGTTTTTT. Encoded protein: CASSAEGARNEKLFF.

This chain links TRBV6-5 with TRBJ1-5; a weak D match, TRBD1 (6 bases). The CDR3 loop spans 15 amino acids. In germline, CDR1 is MNHEY, CDR2 SVGAGI. V was pared by 6 bases and J by 6 bases, with 18 bases between. CDR3 DNA sequence: TGTGCCAGCAGAATACGACAGGTTCCCGGTCAGCCCCAGCATTTT. It translates to CASRIRQVPGQPQHF.

This clone came up a few times. The chain is built from TRBV5-5 and TRBJ1-1; D is ambiguous. CDR3 length equals 13 residues. Germline lookup yields CDR1 SGHKS and CDR2 YYEKEE (reference sequence). Between the trimmed V and J ends, which lost 0 bases and 2 bases, there was a span of 5 bases. The CDR3 DNA reads TGTGCCAGCAGCTTGGCTGCTAACACTGAAGCTTTCTTT. This codes for CASSLAANTEAFF. The variable domain in full, completed from reference TRBV5-5 and TRBJ1-1, reads DAGVTQSPTHLIKTRGQQVTLRCSPISGHKSVSWYQQVLGQGPQFIFQYYEKEERGRGNFPDRFSARQFPNYSSELNVNALLLGDSALYLCASSLAANTEAFFGQGTRLTVV.

The chain links TRBV7-9 to TRBJ2-2; D is unclear. CDR1 is SEHNR and CDR2 is FQNEAQ in the germline V gene (reference sequence). The CDR3 extends over 17 amino acids. Trimming stripped 1 base from V and 2 bases from J, with 14 bases between. CDR3 sequence: CASSLVGGHPNTGELFF. The CDR3 coding sequence is TGTGCCAGCAGCTTAGTAGGCGGCCATCCCAACACCGGGGAGCTGTTTTTT.

The chain uses TRBV4-2 and TRBJ2-7; TRBD1 aligns across 8 bases. The germline gives CDR1 LGHNA, CDR2 YNFKEQ. This CDR3 comprises 15 residues. The V gene end was trimmed by 3 bases and the J gene end by 2 bases; junction bases not matched to a gene: 6. This chain's CDR3 is CASSHPGQGAYEQYF. CDR3 DNA sequence: TGTGCCAGCAGCCATCCTGGACAGGGTGCCTACGAGCAGTACTTC.

The chain is built from TRBV2 and TRBJ1-3, with D uncertain. The V gene lost 7 bases and the J gene lost 1 base, with 8 bases spanning the gap. The CDR3 sequence is 13 residues long. Germline V gene lookup returns CDR1 SNHLY and CDR2 FYNNEI. DNA for the CDR3: TGTGCCAGCAAGGCGGGGTCTGGAAACACCATATATTTT. Translated: CASKAGSGNTIYF.

This clone came up once. The rearrangement joins TRBV19 to TRBJ2-5, with D uncertain. The V and J ends lost 9 bases and 5 bases respectively, with 19 bases between them. CDR3 size: 14 residues. Germline assignment: CDR1 LNHDA and CDR2 SQIVND (reference sequence). The CDR3 DNA is TGTGCCAGCCAAGACTTCTGGGCCGAGGAGACCCAGTACTTC. This gives the protein CASQDFWAEETQYF.

The chain combines TRBV24-1 with TRBJ1-1, with D possibly matching TRBD1 (6 bases). Trimming took 3 bases from V and 7 from J, leaving 11 bases between them. This CDR3 has 13 residues. The germline gives CDR1 KGHDR, CDR2 SFDVKD. CDR3 DNA sequence: TGTGCCACCAGTGATCCGGGACACCTTGAAGCTTTCTTT. It specifies CATSDPGHLEAFF.

The V call is TRBV28, the J call TRBJ1-2, with a tentative D call TRBD1 (6 bases). This CDR3 is built from 11 residues. CDR1 and CDR2 (germline): MDHEN, SYDVKM. Trimming took 6 bases from V and 8 from J, leaving 10 bases between them. CDR3 sequence: CASRYRDGYTF. The CDR3 nucleotides read TGTGCCAGCAGATACAGGGACGGCTACACCTTC.

V and J are TRBV7-3 and TRBJ1-2; TRBD1 might be the D (5 bases). Trimming shortened V by 5 bases and J by 4 bases, and 20 bases separated the two germline ends. This CDR3 comprises 16 residues. Germline CDR1 SGHTA, CDR2 FQGTGA. CDR3 sequence: CASSAGSGKGPYGYTF. CDR3 nucleotide sequence: TGTGCCAGCAGCGCAGGGAGCGGGAAAGGGCCCTATGGCTACACCTTC.

Only a few counts were recorded for this clone. The genes are TRBV30 and TRBJ1-5, with 7 bases identical to TRBD1. With 2 bases clipped from V and 3 bases from J, the junction kept 7 bases outside the gene matches. This CDR3 region has 15 residues. CDR1 is GTSNPN and CDR2 is SVGIG in the germline V gene (reference sequence). CDR3 coding DNA: TGTGCCTGGAGTCCCATCGACAGGGCCAATCAGCCCCAGCATTTT. This translates into CAWSPIDRANQPQHF.

V usage is TRBV27 and J usage is TRBJ2-1; D not resolved. Trimming removed 0 bases at V and 6 bases at J, with 18 bases between. This CDR3 contains 17 residues. Germline CDR1 is MNHEY and CDR2 is SMNVEV (reference sequence). CDR3 DNA sequence: TGTGCCAGCAGTTTATCGCCGCGGCGGATTATGGGCAATGAGCAGTTCTTC. It encodes CASSLSPRRIMGNEQFF.

In DNA, the CDR3 is TGTGCCACCAGCCCTCGAGTGGGTGAAGCTTTCTTT. Residues: CATSPRVGEAFF. The genes are TRBV15 and TRBJ1-1; D not resolved. V lost 5 bases to trimming and J lost 7 bases, with 11 bases between them. Per germline, CDR1 LNHNV and CDR2 YYDKDF (reference sequence). The CDR3 is 12 amino acids. The whole variable domain, remainder taken from reference TRBV15 and TRBJ1-1, is DAMVIQNPRYQVTQFGKPVTLSCSQTLNHNVMYWYQQKSSQAPKLLFHYYDKDFNNEADTPDNFQSRRPNTSFCFLDIRSPGLGDTAMYLCATSPRVGEAFFGQGTRLTVV.